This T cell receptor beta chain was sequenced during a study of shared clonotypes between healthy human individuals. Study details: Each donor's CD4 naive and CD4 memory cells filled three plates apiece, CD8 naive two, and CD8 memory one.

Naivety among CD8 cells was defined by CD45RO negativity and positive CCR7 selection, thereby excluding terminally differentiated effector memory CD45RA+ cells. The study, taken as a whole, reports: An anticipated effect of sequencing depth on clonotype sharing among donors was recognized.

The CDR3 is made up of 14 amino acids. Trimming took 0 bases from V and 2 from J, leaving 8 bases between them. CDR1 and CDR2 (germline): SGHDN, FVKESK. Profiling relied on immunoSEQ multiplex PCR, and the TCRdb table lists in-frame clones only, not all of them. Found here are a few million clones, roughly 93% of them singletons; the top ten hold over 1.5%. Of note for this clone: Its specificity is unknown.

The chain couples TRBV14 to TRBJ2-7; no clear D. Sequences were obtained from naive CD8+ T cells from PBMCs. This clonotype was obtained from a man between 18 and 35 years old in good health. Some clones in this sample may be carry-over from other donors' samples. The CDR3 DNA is TGTGCCAGCAGCCAAGATCGGCTAGCCTACGAGCAGTACTTC. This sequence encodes CASSQDRLAYEQYF.